This TCR beta chain was retrieved from a study of blood T cell repertoires in COVID-19 (dated by TCRdb to 2020 to 2021). Broadly, across the study: Samples covering the acute and convalescent phases of COVID-19 were provided by collaborators in the United States, Italy and Spain. The prospective study material was composed of cDNA or gDNA derived from T cells, B-cell-depleted T cells, or PBMCs. Deeply sampled blood TCRbeta repertoires from subjects exposed to, actively infected with, or recovered from COVID-19 were included in the dataset. The repertoires were released in a freely available public database meant as a resource for research on the immune response to SARS-CoV-2. The samples were drawn from the first 160 participants of the ongoing ImmuneRACE study and from under 1,500 subjects provided by 6 global collaborators. A de-identified subject ID, COVID-19 status, age in years and sex were almost always included in the sample metadata. Where HLA class I and class II types were available, the types were taken from metadata supplied by the sample provider, not from assay-based typing.

Each collaborating institution followed its own protocols to collect whole blood in K2EDTA tubes. Collaborator samples were shipped for TCRbeta analysis as frozen whole blood, isolated PBMCs, or DNA extracted from either sample type. The immunoSEQ Assay, a bias-controlled multiplex PCR, was used to amplify TCRbeta CDR3 regions from genomic DNA. From the authors' description of their analysis: Nucleated cell counts per sample were estimated from amplification of reference gene primers within the assay. Sequence reads were collapsed and filtered to measure the absolute abundance of every unique TCRbeta CDR3 rearrangement. For each sample, productive Simpson clonality was calculated as the square root of Simpson's diversity index across productive rearrangements. TCRdb took over this immuneACCESS table, retaining in-frame rearrangements with V and J assigned. Such tables are incomplete; in checked studies, under half of the missing clones stem from an unresolved V gene, and the remainder is unexplained. Clone size and the V and J calls come from that table; the DNA yielded D and trimming. Present in this sample are over 20,000 clones, more than 70% of which were seen just once. Roughly 31% of the sample belongs to the ten largest clones.

Germline trimming: 1 base from V, 1 base from J; junction bases outside gene matches: 5. Taken from the germline V gene, the CDR1 and CDR2 loops are KGHSY and FQNENV. The CDR3 runs 18 amino acids, cysteine and phenylalanine included. Solely the CDR3 DNA is kept, with 54 bases framed from the first base. By its share of the sample, this clone is medium-sized (0.01 to 0.1%). The antigen it recognizes is unknown. The record has no base qualities; no much larger clone is one base away. Summary of the overall study and its limitations: Clinical and demographic metadata were provided uncurated, with the amount varying by source and participant.

Sequences were obtained from peripheral blood. Recombination joined TRBV16 with TRBJ2-3; 13 junctional bases match TRBD2. This clonotype was sampled from a human donor in a cohort sampled during active COVID-19. DNA sequence: TGTGCCAGCAGCCAATTTGTTGGGACTAGCGGGGGCACAGATACGCAGTATTTT. Translation gives CASSQFVGTSGGTDTQYF.